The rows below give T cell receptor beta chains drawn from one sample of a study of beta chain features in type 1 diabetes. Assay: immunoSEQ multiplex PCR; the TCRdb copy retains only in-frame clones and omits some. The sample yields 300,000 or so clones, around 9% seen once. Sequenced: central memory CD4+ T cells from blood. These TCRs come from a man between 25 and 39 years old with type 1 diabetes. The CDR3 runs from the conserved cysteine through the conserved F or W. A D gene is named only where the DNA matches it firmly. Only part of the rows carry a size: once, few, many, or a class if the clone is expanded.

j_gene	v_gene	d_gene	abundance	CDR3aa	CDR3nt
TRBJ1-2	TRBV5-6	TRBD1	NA	CASSLGTGTGGYTF	TGTGCCAGCAGCTTGGGTACCGGGACAGGGGGCTACACCTTC
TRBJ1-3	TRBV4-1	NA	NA	CASSQGGRGYGNTIYF	TGCGCCAGCAGCCAAGGGGGCAGGGGTTATGGAAACACCATATATTTT
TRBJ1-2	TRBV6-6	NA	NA	CASLGGLGQYGYTF	TGTGCCAGCTTAGGGGGGCTTGGGCAATATGGCTACACCTTC
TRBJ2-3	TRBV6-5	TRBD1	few	CASSSQGAQEDTQYF	TGTGCCAGCAGCTCACAGGGGGCGCAAGAAGATACGCAGTATTTT
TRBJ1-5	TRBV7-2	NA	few	CASSKRGGAGVNQPQHF	TGTGCCAGCAGCAAAAGAGGAGGGGCTGGAGTCAATCAGCCCCAGCATTTT
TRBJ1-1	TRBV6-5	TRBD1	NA	CASRYRGTEAFF	TGTGCCAGCAGGTACAGGGGCACTGAAGCTTTCTTT
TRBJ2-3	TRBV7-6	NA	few	CASSLAHRGTDTQYF	TGTGCCAGCAGCTTAGCACACAGGGGCACAGATACGCAGTATTTT
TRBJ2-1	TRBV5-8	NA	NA	CASSLDAAFEQFF	TGTGCCAGCAGCTTAGATGCAGCCTTTGAGCAGTTCTTC
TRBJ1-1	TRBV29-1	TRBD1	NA	CSVAGTDTEAFF	TGCAGCGTCGCGGGGACAGACACTGAAGCTTTCTTT
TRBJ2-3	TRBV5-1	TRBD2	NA	CASSLLAGAVTDTQYF	TGCGCCAGCAGCTTGCTAGCGGGGGCGGTAACAGATACGCAGTATTTT
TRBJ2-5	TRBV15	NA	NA	CATSRGDTQETQYF	TGTGCCACCAGCAGGGGTGACACCCAAGAGACCCAGTACTTC
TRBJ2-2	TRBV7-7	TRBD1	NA	CASRRQGDTGELFF	TGTGCCAGCAGGCGGCAGGGGGACACCGGGGAGCTGTTTTTT
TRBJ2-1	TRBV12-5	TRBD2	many	CASGFRLAGEGFF	TGTGCTAGTGGTTTCCGACTAGCGGGGGAGGGGTTCTTC
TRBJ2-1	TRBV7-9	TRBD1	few	CASSLTGATYNEQFF	TGTGCCAGCAGTTTGACAGGGGCAACCTACAATGAGCAGTTCTTC
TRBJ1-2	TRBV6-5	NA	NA	CASSPTPGGYTF	TGTGCCAGCAGCCCAACGCCGGGGGGCTACACCTTC
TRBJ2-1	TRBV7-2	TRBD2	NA	CASSPRTSSYNEQFF	TGTGCCAGCAGCCCAAGGACTAGCTCCTACAATGAGCAGTTCTTC
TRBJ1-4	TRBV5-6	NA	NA	CASSPGVATNEKLFF	TGTGCCAGCAGCCCAGGAGTTGCAACTAATGAAAAACTGTTTTTT
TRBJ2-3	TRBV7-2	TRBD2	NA	CASSRREITDTQYF	TGTGCCAGCAGCCGGCGGGAGATCACAGATACGCAGTATTTT
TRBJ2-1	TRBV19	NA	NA	CASRQGNEQFF	TGTGCCAGTAGACAGGGCAATGAGCAGTTCTTC
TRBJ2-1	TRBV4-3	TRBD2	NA	CASSQELGGGISYNEQFF	TGCGCCAGCAGCCAAGAGCTGGGCGGGGGAATCTCCTACAATGAGCAGTTCTTC
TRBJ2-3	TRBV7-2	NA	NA	CASSRLGGTDTQYF	TGTGCCAGCAGCCGACTCGGGGGCACAGATACGCAGTATTTT
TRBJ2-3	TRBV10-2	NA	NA	CASSDSRQTQYF	TGCGCCAGCAGTGACTCCAGGCAAACGCAGTATTTT
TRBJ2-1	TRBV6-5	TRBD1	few	CASSDGQGADEQFF	TGTGCCAGCAGTGACGGACAGGGGGCCGATGAGCAGTTCTTC
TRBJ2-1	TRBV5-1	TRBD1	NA	CASSRGQDSYNEQFF	TGCGCCAGCAGCCGGGGACAGGACTCCTACAATGAGCAGTTCTTC
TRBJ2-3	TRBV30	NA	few	CAWNPAGPDTQYF	TGTGCCTGGAATCCCGCCGGGCCAGATACGCAGTATTTT
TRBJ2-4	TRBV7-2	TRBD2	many	CASSRGGGSKNIQYF	TGTGCCAGCAGCCGGGGGGGCGGGTCCAAAAACATTCAGTACTTC
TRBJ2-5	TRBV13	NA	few	CASSAGRQETQYF	TGTGCCAGCAGCGCGGGACGGCAAGAGACCCAGTACTTC
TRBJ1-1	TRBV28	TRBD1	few	CASYRTGWRNTEAFF	TGTGCCAGTTATAGGACAGGGTGGAGGAACACTGAAGCTTTCTTT
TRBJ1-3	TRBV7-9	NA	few	CASSPGGNTIYF	TGTGCCAGCAGTCCCGGGGGTAACACCATATATTTT
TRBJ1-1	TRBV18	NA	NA	CASSPQGYTEAFF	TGTGCCAGCTCACCCCAGGGGTACACTGAAGCTTTCTTT
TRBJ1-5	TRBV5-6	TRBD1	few	CASSSGTGGGSNQPQHF	TGTGCCAGCAGCTCCGGGACAGGGGGCGGGAGCAATCAGCCCCAGCATTTT
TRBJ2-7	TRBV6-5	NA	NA	CASSYSRWDNYEQYF	TGTGCCAGCAGTTACTCGAGGTGGGACAACTACGAGCAGTACTTC
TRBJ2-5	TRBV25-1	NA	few	CASSEFDSGAGETQYF	TGTGCCAGCAGTGAATTCGATTCGGGGGCGGGCGAGACCCAGTACTTC
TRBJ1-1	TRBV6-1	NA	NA	CASSLQQTEAFF	TGTGCCAGCAGTTTACAGCAGACCGAAGCTTTCTTT
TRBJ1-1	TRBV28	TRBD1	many	CAARTGPEAFF	TGTGCCGCGAGGACAGGGCCTGAAGCTTTCTTT
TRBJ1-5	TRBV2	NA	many	CASKLDNQPQHF	TGTGCCAGCAAGTTGGACAATCAGCCCCAGCATTTT
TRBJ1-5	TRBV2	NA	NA	CASSELGVDQPQHF	TGTGCCAGCAGTGAATTAGGGGTGGATCAGCCCCAGCATTTT
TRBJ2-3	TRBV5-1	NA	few	CASSPSGKGTDTQYF	TGCGCCAGCAGCCCCTCCGGGAAAGGCACAGATACGCAGTATTTT
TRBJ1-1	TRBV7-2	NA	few	CASSRGGANWGTEAFF	TGTGCCAGCAGTCGAGGAGGGGCGAATTGGGGCACTGAAGCTTTCTTT
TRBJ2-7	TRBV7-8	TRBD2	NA	CASSRGLAGAETYEQYF	TGTGCCAGCAGCCGCGGACTAGCGGGGGCCGAGACCTACGAGCAGTACTTC
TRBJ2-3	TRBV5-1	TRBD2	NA	CASSYSGGQENTQYF	TGCGCCAGCAGCTATAGCGGGGGGCAGGAAAATACGCAGTATTTT